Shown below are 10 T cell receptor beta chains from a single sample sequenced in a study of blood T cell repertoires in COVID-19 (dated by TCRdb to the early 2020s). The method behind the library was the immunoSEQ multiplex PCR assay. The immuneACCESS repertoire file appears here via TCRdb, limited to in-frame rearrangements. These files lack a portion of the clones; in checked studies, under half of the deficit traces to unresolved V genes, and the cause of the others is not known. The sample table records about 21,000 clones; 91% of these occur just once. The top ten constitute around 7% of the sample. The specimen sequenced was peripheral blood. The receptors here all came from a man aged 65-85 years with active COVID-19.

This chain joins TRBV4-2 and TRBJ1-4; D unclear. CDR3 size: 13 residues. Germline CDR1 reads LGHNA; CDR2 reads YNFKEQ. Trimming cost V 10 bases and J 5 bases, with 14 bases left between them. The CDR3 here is CATMGQLNEKLFF. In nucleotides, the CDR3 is TGTGCCACCATGGGCCAGCTGAATGAAAAACTGTTTTTT.

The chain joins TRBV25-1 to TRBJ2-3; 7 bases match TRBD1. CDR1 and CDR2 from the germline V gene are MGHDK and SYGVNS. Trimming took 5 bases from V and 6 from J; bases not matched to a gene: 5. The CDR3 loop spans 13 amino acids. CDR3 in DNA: TGTGCCAGCAGTATCCTCAGGGGGGATACGCAGTATTTT. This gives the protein CASSILRGDTQYF.

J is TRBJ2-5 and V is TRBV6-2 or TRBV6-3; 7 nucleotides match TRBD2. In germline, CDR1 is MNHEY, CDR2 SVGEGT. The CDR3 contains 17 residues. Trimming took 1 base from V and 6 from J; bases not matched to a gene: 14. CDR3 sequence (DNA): TGTGCCAGCAGTTACTTAAGTCTAGCGGCTCCCGAGAAGACCCAGTACTTC. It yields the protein CASSYLSLAAPEKTQYF.

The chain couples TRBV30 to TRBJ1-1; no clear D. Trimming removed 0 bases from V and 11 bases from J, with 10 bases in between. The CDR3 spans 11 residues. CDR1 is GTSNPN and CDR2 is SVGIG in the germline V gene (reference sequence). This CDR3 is CAWSVQLRAFF. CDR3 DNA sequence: TGTGCCTGGAGTGTACAGTTACGCGCTTTCTTT.

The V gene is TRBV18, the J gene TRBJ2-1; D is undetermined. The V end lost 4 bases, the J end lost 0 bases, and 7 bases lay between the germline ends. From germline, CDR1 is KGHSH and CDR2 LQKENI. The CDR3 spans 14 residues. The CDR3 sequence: CASSRPSSYNEQFF. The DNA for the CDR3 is TGTGCCAGCTCACGGCCTAGCTCCTACAATGAGCAGTTCTTC.

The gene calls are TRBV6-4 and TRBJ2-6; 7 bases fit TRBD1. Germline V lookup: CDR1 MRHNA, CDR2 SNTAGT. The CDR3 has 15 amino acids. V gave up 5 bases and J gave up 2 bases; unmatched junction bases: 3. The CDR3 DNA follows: TGTGCCAGCAGTCCCGACAGGGCTGGGGCCAACGTCCTGACTTTC. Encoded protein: CASSPDRAGANVLTF.

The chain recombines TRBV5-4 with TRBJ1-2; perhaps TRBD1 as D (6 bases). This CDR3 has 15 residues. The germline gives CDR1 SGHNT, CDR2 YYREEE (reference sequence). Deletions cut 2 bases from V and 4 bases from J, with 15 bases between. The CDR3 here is CASSFLQGSVYGYTF. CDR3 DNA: TGTGCCAGCAGCTTTCTACAGGGCTCTGTCTATGGCTACACCTTC.

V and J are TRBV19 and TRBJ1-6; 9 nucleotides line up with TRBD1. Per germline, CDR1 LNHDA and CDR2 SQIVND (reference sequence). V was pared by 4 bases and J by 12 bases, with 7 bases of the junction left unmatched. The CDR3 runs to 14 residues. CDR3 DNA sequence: TGTGCCAGTAGTACCGGGACAGGGCGAGGACCCCTCCACTTT. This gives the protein CASSTGTGRGPLHF.

The CDR3 region has the DNA TGTGCCAGTAGCCGGACAGGGGGAACCTCCTACGAGCAGTACTTC. Amino acids: CASSRTGGTSYEQYF. The chain combines TRBV19 with TRBJ2-7; the match to TRBD1 covers 10 bases. The CDR3 has 15 residues. Trimming removed 6 bases from V and 0 bases from J; junction bases left unmatched: 5. The germline gives CDR1 LNHDA, CDR2 SQIVND (reference sequence).

The CDR3 is CASSPSGLAGGYNEQFF. In DNA, the CDR3 is TGTGCCAGCAGTCCAAGCGGCCTAGCGGGAGGCTACAATGAGCAGTTCTTC. The chain couples TRBV2 to TRBJ2-1; 11 positions match TRBD2. The CDR3 contains 17 residues. V lost 5 bases, J lost 3 bases, and 9 bases stayed unmatched. In germline, CDR1 is SNHLY, CDR2 FYNNEI.